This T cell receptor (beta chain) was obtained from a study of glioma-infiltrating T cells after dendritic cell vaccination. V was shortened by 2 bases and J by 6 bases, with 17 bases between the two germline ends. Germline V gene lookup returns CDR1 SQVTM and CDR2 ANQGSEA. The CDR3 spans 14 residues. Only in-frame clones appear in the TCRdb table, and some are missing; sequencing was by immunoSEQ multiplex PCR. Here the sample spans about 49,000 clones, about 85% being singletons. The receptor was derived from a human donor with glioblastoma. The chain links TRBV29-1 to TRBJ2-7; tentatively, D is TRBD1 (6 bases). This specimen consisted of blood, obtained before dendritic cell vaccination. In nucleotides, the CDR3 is TGCAGCGTTGAAAAGGTTGCAGGGGCTGGCGAGCAGTACTTC. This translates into CSVEKVAGAGEQYF.